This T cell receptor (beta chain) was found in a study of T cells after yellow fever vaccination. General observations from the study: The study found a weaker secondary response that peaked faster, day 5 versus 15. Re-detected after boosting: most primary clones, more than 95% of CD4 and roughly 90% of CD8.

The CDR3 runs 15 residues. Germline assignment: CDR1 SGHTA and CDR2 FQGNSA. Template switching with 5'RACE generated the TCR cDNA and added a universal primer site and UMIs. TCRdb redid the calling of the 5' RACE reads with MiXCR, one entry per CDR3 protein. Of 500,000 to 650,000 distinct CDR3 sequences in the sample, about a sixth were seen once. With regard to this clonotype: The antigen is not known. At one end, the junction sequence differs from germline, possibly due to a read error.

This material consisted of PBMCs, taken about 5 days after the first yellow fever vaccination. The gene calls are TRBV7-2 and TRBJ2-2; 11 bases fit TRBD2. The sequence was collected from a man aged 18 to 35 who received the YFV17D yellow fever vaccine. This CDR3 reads CASSVAGGLTGELFF. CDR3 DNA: TGTGCCAGCAGCGTAGCGGGGGGGCTAACCGGGGAGCTGTTTTTT.